These 21 T cell receptor beta chains were sequenced from one sample in a study of blood T cell repertoires in COVID-19. TCRdb's copy holds only in-frame clones and misses some; the assay was immunoSEQ multiplex PCR. The repertoire holds under 200,000 clones, with approximately 86% as singletons. The material sequenced was peripheral blood. Receptor source: a man aged 55 to 70 with COVID-19, enrolled during active disease.

The chain uses TRBV9 and TRBJ2-7; no firm D call. In germline, CDR1 is SGDLS, CDR2 YYNGEE. V was cut by 0 bases and J by 4 bases, with 14 bases left in between. There are 15 residues in the CDR3. The CDR3 region is CASSVGAGKIYEQYF. CDR3 in DNA: TGTGCCAGCAGCGTAGGGGCAGGAAAAATATACGAGCAGTACTTC.

The chain joins TRBV6-2 or TRBV6-3 to TRBJ1-5, with D perhaps TRBD1 (5 bases). This CDR3 region has 14 residues. The ends were cut back, 2 bases at V and 7 bases at J, with 12 bases in the middle. The germline CDR1 and CDR2 sequences are MNHEY and SVGEGT. The chain's CDR3 is CASSYSQGQQPQHF. In DNA, the CDR3 is TGTGCCAGCAGTTACAGTCAGGGTCAACAGCCCCAGCATTTT.

This rearrangement joins TRBV28 to TRBJ1-1; possibly TRBD1 for D (6 bases). The CDR3 has 15 amino acids. Germline loops: CDR1 MDHEN, CDR2 SYDVKM. Trimming shortened V by 3 bases and J by 1 base, and 12 bases separated the two germline ends. Here the CDR3 DNA reads TGTGCCAGCAGTTTTTGGACAGCAGGGAACACTGAAGCTTTCTTT. Protein: CASSFWTAGNTEAFF.

The chain recombines TRBV18 with TRBJ2-5; 7 bases are shared with TRBD1. Trimming removed 6 bases from V and 2 bases from J; junction bases left unmatched: 15. Germline CDR1 reads KGHSH; CDR2 reads LQKENI. The CDR3 covers 17 residues. CDR3: CASSPTLQVRGQETQYF. In DNA, the CDR3 is TGTGCCAGCTCCCCTACGTTGCAAGTCAGGGGGCAAGAGACCCAGTACTTC.

The chain combines TRBV6-5 with TRBJ2-5; perhaps TRBD1 as D (6 bases). The CDR3 is 12 residues long. Per germline, CDR1 MNHEY and CDR2 SVGAGI. V shed 4 bases and J shed 9 bases, with 12 bases lying between them. The CDR3 DNA reads as TGTGCCAGCAGTTCGAGCAGGGGTGCCCAGTACTTC. This gives the protein CASSSSRGAQYF.

CDR3 sequence (DNA): TGTGCCAGCAGTGCCCCCGGGACACCCTATGGCTACACCTTC. Translating it yields CASSAPGTPYGYTF. This chain uses TRBV27 with TRBJ1-2; D might be TRBD1 (6 bases). In germline, CDR1 is MNHEY, CDR2 SMNVEV (reference sequence). Between the trimmed V and J ends, which lost 5 bases and 4 bases, there was a span of 14 bases. There are 14 residues in the CDR3.

This chain uses TRBV28 with TRBJ2-7; 13 bases are a match to TRBD2. CDR1 and CDR2 (germline): MDHEN, SYDVKM. Trimming cost V 6 bases and J 2 bases; bases outside gene matches: 13. This CDR3 has 18 amino acids. In nucleotides, the CDR3 is TGTGCCAGCAGCCCCCCCGGGACTAGCGGGGATTTTACCTACGAGCAGTACTTC. This encodes CASSPPGTSGDFTYEQYF.

The chain is built from TRBV6-5 and TRBJ1-2; D may be TRBD1 (5 bases). V lost 6 bases and J lost 7, with 21 bases in between. This CDR3 region has 15 residues. CDR1 is MNHEY, CDR2 SVGAGI, per germline. CDR3 region: CASSLEGKRVGGYTF. The DNA for the CDR3 is TGTGCCAGCAGCCTCGAGGGGAAGCGGGTGGGTGGCTACACCTTC.

This clone came up a few times. This sequence joins TRBV5-1 and TRBJ1-5, with no clear D. The V end was cut by 1 base, the J end by 0 bases, with 11 bases between. This CDR3 region has 16 residues. Germline CDR1 is SGHRS and CDR2 is YFSETQ. This CDR3 reads CASSLRREYSNQPQHF. The CDR3 DNA sequence: TGCGCCAGCAGCTTGAGGAGAGAATATAGCAATCAGCCCCAGCATTTT.

The CDR3 DNA follows: TGTGCCAGCTCACCATTACTAGCGGGGGGGCCTTATACTTCCTACGAGCAGTACTTC. Amino acids: CASSPLLAGGPYTSYEQYF. This chain uses TRBV18 with TRBJ2-7; the match to TRBD2 covers 13 bases. This CDR3 is 19 amino acids long. With V trimmed by 2 bases and J by 1 base, 11 bases remained unmatched. The V gene's germline CDR1 is KGHSH and CDR2 LQKENI.

This chain links TRBV18 with TRBJ1-5; 7 nucleotides align to TRBD1. The trim removed 3 bases at V and 4 bases at J, leaving 6 bases unmatched. The CDR3 totals 15 residues. The germline gives CDR1 KGHSH, CDR2 LQKENI. The CDR3 spells CASSPRRGRNQPQHF. CDR3 sequence (DNA): TGTGCCAGCTCACCTAGAAGGGGGCGGAATCAGCCCCAGCATTTT.

V is TRBV5-1 and J is TRBJ2-7, with 11 bases lining up with TRBD2. Germline assignment: CDR1 SGHRS and CDR2 YFSETQ. Unmatched junction bases numbered 9, after V lost 4 bases and J lost 0 bases. The CDR3 runs 17 residues. DNA of the CDR3: TGCGCCAGCAGCCAACGCTCCGGGACTAGCGGCTCCTACGAGCAGTACTTC. Translated, it gives CASSQRSGTSGSYEQYF.

This clone has only a few counts. The chain links TRBV7-9 to TRBJ1-6; TRBD1 matches 8 bases. This CDR3 has 16 amino acids. Looked up from germline, CDR1 is SEHNR and CDR2 is FQNEAQ (reference sequence). J gave up 2 bases and V 5 bases, and 5 bases lay outside the gene matches. The CDR3, as DNA: TGTGCCAGCAGCGTATCAGGGGGCCCCTATAATTCACCCCTCCACTTT. Translating it yields CASSVSGGPYNSPLHF.

The chain couples TRBV4-3 to TRBJ2-5; 12 nucleotides match TRBD2. Trimming cost V 5 bases and J 0 bases; bases outside gene matches: 16. Looked up from germline, CDR1 is LGHNA and CDR2 is YSLEER. The CDR3 sequence is 20 residues long. The CDR3 bases are TGCGCCAGCAGCGGGTACTGGACTAGCGGGACTCTGGGGTACCAAGAGACCCAGTACTTC. This translates into CASSGYWTSGTLGYQETQYF.

The rearrangement links TRBV7-3 to TRBJ2-1; 9 nucleotides agree with TRBD1. CDR1 is SGHTA, CDR2 FQGTGA, per germline. The CDR3 consists of 16 residues. V trimming: 1 base; J trimming: 10 bases; junction bases outside the gene matches: 11. DNA of the CDR3: TGTGCCAGCAGCTTAAGAGGCCCGGGACAGGGTGGAGAGCAGTTCTTC. This gives the protein CASSLRGPGQGGEQFF.

To note about this clone: The sample carries other DNA sequences with the same CDR3. The chain employs TRBV24-1 and TRBJ2-2; 11 bases map to TRBD1. Looked up from germline, CDR1 is KGHDR and CDR2 is SFDVKD. CDR3 length: 15 residues. V dropped 7 bases and J dropped 2; count of bases not matched to a gene: 2. The CDR3 reads CATRGTGGNTGELFF. CDR3 in DNA: TGTGCCACCAGGGGGACAGGGGGTAACACCGGGGAGCTGTTTTTT.

This chain joins TRBV10-1 and TRBJ1-6; D not resolved. V was trimmed by 1 base and J by 2 bases, leaving 12 bases between them. CDR1 and CDR2 (germline): WNHNN, SYGVQD (reference sequence). The CDR3 runs to 17 residues. CDR3 nucleotides: TGCGCCAGCAGTGAGTTTGCGGGGATTACCTATAATTCACCCCTCCACTTT. This gives the protein CASSEFAGITYNSPLHF.

V usage is TRBV28 and J usage is TRBJ2-7, with 8 bases that match TRBD2. CDR1 is MDHEN and CDR2 is SYDVKM in the germline V gene. With V trimmed by 7 bases and J by 0 bases, 2 bases remained unmatched. The CDR3 runs 13 residues. Here the CDR3 DNA reads TGTGCCAGCAACCGGGGGGGCTCCTACGAGCAGTACTTC. This translates into CASNRGGSYEQYF.

The V call is TRBV7-3, the J call TRBJ2-6; TRBD1 might be the D (6 bases). V was clipped by 5 bases and J by 4 bases, with 9 bases between them. Germline lookup yields CDR1 SGHTA and CDR2 FQGTGA. The CDR3 consists of 14 residues. CDR3 nucleotide sequence: TGTGCCAGCAGCACAGGGACCGGGGCCAACGTCCTGACTTTC. Translation: CASSTGTGANVLTF.

This chain links TRBV7-9 with TRBJ1-1; D perhaps matches TRBD1 (5 bases). Germline assignment: CDR1 SEHNR and CDR2 FQNEAQ (reference sequence). The CDR3 is made up of 15 amino acids. V was cut by 0 bases and J by 0 bases, with 8 bases left in between. CDR3 amino acids: CASSLASQVNTEAFF. The DNA for the CDR3 is TGTGCCAGCAGCTTAGCTTCACAGGTGAACACTGAAGCTTTCTTT.

The rearrangement joins TRBV27 to TRBJ2-5, with D possibly matching TRBD1 (5 bases). CDR1 is MNHEY and CDR2 is SMNVEV in the germline V gene (reference sequence). V shed 2 bases and J shed 4 bases, with 14 bases lying between them. This CDR3 comprises 15 residues. The CDR3 loop is CASSLQGARPETQYF. In DNA form, the CDR3 reads TGTGCCAGCAGTTTACAGGGCGCCAGGCCAGAGACCCAGTACTTC.